The subject of this entry is one T cell receptor (beta chain). Its target is not known. These data originate in a study of post-analysis software for immune sequencing data. Study context: Secondary progressive, relapsing-remitting and progressive-relapsing multiple sclerosis were among the included disease courses. Study results and limitations: Patients carried roughly five TRBV segments more frequently than controls did, and TRBV5-6, TRBV5-1 and TRBV20-1 were among them.

cDNA libraries of TCR beta carried unique molecular identifiers. TCRdb ran MiXCR on the PCR reads and lists one entry per CDR3 protein. The sample contains just over 250,000 distinct CDR3 sequences, 36% of which appear only once. This CDR3 spans 11 amino acids. Germline CDR1 SQVTM, CDR2 ANQGSEA. With 8 bases removed from V and 3 bases from J, the gap between germline ends came to 8 bases. The origin of this receptor is a girl aged 10-17 years with multiple sclerosis. The gene calls are TRBV29-1 and TRBJ2-1; no reliable D call. Sequencing used blood. CDR3 residues: CSISVYNEQFF. The CDR3, as DNA: TGCAGCATATCGGTCTACAATGAGCAGTTCTTC.